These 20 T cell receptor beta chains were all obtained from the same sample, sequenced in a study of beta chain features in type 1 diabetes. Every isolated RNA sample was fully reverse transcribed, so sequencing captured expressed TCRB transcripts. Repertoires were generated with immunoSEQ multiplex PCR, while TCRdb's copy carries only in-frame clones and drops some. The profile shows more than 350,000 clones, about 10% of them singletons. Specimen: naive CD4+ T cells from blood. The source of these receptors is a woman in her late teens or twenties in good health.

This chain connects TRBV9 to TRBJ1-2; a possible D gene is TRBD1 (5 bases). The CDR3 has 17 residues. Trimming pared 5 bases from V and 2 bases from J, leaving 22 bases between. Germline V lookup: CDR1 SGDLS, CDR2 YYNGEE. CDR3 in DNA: TGTGCCAGCAGTAAAACAACAGGTTTTAGGGCGAACTATGGCTACACCTTC. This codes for CASSKTTGFRANYGYTF.

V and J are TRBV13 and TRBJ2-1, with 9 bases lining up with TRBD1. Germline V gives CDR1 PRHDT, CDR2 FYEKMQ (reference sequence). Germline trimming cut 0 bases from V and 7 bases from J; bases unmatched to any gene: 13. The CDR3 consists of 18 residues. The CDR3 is CASSLGLMTGGKLNEQFF. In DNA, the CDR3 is TGTGCCAGCAGCTTAGGCCTAATGACAGGGGGAAAATTGAATGAGCAGTTCTTC.

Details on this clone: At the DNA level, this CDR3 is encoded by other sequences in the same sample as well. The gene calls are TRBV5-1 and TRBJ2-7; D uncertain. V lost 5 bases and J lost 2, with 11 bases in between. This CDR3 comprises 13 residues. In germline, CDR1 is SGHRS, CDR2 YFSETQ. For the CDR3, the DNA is TGCGCCAGCAGTCTGGGCGGAACCTACGAGCAGTACTTC. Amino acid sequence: CASSLGGTYEQYF. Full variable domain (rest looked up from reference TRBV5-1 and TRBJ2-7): KAGVTQTPRYLIKTRGQQVTLSCSPISGHRSVSWYQQTPGQGLQFLFEYFSETQRNKGNFPGRFSGRQFSNSRSEMNVSTLELGDSALYLCASSLGGTYEQYFGPGTRLTVT.

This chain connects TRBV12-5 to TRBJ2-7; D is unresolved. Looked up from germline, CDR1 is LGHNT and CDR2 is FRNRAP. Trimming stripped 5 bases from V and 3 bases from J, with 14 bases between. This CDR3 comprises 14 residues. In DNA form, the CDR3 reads TGTGCTAGTGGTCTAGGGTCAACCTTCTACGAGCAGTACTTC. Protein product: CASGLGSTFYEQYF.

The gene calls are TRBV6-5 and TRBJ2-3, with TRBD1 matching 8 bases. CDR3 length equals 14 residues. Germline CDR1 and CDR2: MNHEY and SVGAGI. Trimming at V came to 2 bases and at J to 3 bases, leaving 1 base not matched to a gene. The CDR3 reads CASSYGDRTDTQYF. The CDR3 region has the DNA TGTGCCAGCAGTTACGGGGACAGGACAGATACGCAGTATTTT.

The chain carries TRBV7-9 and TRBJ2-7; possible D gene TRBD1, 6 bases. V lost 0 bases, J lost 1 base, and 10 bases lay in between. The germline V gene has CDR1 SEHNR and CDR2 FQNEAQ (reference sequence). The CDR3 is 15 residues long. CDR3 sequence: CASSLAGTTSYEQYF. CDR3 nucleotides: TGTGCCAGCAGCTTAGCGGGGACAACGTCCTACGAGCAGTACTTC.

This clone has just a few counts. The CDR3 nucleotides read TGCAGCGTATTAAGTGTTAATGAAAAACTGTTTTTT. It is translated as CSVLSVNEKLFF. The chain carries TRBV29-1 and TRBJ1-4, with unresolved D. The CDR3 runs 12 residues. In germline, CDR1 is SQVTM, CDR2 ANQGSEA. Trimming stripped 6 bases from V and 4 bases from J, with 9 bases between.

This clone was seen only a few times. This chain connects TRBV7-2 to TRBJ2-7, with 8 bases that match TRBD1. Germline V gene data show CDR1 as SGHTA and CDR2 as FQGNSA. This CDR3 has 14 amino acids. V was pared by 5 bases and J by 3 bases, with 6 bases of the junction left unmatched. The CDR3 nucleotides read TGTGCCAGCAGCATATCCGGACAGGGCTACGAGCAGTACTTC. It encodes CASSISGQGYEQYF.

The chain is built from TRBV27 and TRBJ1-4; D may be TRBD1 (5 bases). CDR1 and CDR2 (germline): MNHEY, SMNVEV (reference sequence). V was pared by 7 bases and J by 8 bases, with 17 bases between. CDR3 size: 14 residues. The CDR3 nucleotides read TGTGCCAGCATAGGGGCCAGGGTTGGAGAAAAACTGTTTTTT. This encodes CASIGARVGEKLFF.

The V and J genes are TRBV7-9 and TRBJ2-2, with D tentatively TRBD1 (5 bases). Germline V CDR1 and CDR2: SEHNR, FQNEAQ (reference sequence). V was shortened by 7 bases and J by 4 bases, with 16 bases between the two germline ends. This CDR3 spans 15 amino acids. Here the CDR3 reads CASTVETVSTGELFF. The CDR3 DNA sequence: TGTGCCAGCACCGTCGAGACAGTAAGCACCGGGGAGCTGTTTTTT.

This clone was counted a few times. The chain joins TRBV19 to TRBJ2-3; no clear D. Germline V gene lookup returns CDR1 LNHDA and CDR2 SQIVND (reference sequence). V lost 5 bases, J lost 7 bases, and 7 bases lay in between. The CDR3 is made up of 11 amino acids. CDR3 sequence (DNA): TGTGCCAGTAGTTGGACCAATACGCAGTATTTT. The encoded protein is CASSWTNTQYF.

As DNA, the CDR3 is TGTGCCTGGATACGGGTTTTCGACACTGAAGCTTTCTTT. Translated: CAWIRVFDTEAFF. The V gene is TRBV30, the J gene TRBJ1-1, with unresolved D. There are 13 residues in the CDR3. Germline CDR1 GTSNPN, CDR2 SVGIG (reference sequence). Trimming took 4 bases from V and 3 from J, leaving 12 bases between them.

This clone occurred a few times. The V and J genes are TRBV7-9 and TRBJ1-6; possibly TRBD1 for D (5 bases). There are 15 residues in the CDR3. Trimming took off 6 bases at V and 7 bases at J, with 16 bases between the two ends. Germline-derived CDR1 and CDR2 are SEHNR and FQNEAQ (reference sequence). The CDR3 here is CASSSDGTPNSPLHF. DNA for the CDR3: TGTGCCAGCAGTTCCGATGGGACGCCGAATTCACCCCTCCACTTT.

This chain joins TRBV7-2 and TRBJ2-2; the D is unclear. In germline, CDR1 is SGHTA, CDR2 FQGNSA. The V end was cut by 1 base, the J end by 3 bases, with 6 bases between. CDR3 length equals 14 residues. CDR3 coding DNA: TGTGCCAGCAGCTTAGGGAGACACACCGGGGAGCTGTTTTTT. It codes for CASSLGRHTGELFF.

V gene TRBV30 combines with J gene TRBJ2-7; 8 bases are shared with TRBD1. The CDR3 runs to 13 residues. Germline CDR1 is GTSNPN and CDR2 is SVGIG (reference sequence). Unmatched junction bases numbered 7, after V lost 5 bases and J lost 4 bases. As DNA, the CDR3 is TGTGCCTGGTCGATCGGGGACAGGTACGAGCAGTACTTC. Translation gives CAWSIGDRYEQYF.

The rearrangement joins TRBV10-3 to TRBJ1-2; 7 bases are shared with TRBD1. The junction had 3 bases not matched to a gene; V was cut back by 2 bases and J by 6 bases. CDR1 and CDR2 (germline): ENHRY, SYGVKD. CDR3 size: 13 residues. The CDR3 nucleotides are TGTGCCATCAGTGAGGTGACAGGGAATGGCTACACCTTC. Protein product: CAISEVTGNGYTF.

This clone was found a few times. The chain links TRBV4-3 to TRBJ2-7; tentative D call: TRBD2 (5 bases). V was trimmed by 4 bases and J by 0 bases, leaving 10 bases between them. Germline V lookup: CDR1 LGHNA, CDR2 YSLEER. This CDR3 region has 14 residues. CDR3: CASSRGDYSYEQYV. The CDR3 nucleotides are TGCGCCAGCAGCCGGGGAGACTACTCCTACGAGCAGTACGTC.

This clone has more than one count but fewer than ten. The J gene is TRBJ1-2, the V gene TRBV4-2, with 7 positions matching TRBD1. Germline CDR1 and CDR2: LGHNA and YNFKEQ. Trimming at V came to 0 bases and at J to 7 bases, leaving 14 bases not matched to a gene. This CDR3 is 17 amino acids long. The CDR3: CASSQEMSGRQGAGYTF. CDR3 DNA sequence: TGTGCCAGCAGCCAAGAGATGTCCGGCCGACAGGGAGCTGGCTACACCTTC.

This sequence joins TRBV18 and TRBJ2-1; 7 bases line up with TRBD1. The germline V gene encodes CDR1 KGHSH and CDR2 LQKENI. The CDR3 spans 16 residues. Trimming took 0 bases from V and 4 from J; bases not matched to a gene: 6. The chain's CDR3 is CASSPPGQWGYNEQFF. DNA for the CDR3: TGTGCCAGCTCACCACCGGGACAGTGGGGTTACAATGAGCAGTTCTTC.

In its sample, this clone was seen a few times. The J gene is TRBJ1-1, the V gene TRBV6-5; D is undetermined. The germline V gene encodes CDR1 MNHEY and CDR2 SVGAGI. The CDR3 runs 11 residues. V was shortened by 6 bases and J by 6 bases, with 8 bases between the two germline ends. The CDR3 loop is CASRYGPEAFF. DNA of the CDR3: TGTGCCAGCAGGTACGGCCCTGAAGCTTTCTTT.